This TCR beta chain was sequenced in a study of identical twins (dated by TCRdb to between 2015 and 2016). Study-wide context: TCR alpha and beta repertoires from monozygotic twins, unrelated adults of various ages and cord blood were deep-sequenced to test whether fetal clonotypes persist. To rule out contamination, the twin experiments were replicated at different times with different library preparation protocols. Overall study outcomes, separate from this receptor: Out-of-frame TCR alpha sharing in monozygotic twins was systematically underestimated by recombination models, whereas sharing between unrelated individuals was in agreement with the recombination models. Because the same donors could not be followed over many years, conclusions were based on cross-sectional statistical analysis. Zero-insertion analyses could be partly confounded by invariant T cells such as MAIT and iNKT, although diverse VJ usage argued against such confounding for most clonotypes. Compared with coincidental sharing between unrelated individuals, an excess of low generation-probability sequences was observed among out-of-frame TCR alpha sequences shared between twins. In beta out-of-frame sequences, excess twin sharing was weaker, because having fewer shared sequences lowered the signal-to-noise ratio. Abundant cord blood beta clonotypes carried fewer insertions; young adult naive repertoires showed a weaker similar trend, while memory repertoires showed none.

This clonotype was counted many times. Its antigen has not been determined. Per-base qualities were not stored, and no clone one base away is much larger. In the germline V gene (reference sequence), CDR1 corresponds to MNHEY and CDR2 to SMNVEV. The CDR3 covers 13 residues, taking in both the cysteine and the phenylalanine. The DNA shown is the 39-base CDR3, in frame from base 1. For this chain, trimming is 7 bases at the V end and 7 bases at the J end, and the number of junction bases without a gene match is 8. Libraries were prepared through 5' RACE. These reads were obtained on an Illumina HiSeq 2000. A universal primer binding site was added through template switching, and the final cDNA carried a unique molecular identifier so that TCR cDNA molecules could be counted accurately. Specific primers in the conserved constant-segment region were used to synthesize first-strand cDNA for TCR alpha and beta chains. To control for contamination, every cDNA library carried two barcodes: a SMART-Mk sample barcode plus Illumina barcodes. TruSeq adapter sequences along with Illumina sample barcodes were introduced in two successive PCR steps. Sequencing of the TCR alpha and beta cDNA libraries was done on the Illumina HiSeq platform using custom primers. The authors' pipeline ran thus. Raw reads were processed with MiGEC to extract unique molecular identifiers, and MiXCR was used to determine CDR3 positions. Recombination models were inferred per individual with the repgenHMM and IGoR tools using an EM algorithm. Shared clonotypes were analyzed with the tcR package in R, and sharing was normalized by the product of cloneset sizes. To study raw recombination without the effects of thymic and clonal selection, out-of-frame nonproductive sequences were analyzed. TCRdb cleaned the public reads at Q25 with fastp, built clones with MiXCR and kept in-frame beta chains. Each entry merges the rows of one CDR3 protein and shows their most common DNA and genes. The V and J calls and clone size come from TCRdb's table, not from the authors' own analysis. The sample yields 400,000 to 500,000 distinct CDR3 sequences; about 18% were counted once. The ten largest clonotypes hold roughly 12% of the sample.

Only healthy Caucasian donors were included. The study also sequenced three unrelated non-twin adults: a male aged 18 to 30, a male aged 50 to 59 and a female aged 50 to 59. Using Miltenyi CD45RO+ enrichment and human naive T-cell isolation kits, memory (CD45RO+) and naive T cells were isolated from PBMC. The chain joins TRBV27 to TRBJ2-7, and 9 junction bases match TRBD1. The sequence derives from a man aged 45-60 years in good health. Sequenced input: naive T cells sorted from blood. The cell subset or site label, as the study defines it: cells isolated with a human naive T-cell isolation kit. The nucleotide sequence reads TGTGCCAGCAAGATACAGGGGGCGGGGGAGCAGTACTTC. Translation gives CASKIQGAGEQYF.